This T cell receptor beta chain stems from a study of regulatory T cells in long-lasting Graves disease. Study-wide results and caveats: There was favoring of TRBV28, TRBJ1-2 and TRBJ2-5 in persistent disease. Persistent patients had more shared public clonotypes (under 3,000) than new patients (roughly 970).

The sample's time point: persistent/refractory GD, antithyroid drugs over 5 years with positive TRAb. Extracted RNA from PBMCs served as the source of the TCR library. With V trimmed by 3 bases and J by 4 bases, 15 bases remained unmatched. The CDR3 consists of 19 residues. In germline, CDR1 is LNHDA, CDR2 SQIVND (reference sequence). TCR beta libraries were built with iRepertoire HTBI primers and Arm-PCR of CDR3 regions. A single record per CDR3 protein comes from TCRdb applying MiXCR to the multiplex PCR reads. The table includes under 450,000 distinct CDR3 sequences, 23% detected once. On this clonotype: Its antigen is still unknown.

This specimen consisted of peripheral blood mononuclear cells (PBMCs), obtained when the disease was refractory, from a patient treated with antithyroid drugs. The sequence was collected from a female donor with Graves disease. The V and J genes are TRBV19 and TRBJ2-6, with 7 bases identical to TRBD1. The CDR3 sequence is CASSIRTGSLGRGANVLTF. Written as DNA, the CDR3 is TGTGCCAGTAGTATCCGGACAGGCTCCCTAGGGAGAGGGGCCAACGTCCTGACTTTC.